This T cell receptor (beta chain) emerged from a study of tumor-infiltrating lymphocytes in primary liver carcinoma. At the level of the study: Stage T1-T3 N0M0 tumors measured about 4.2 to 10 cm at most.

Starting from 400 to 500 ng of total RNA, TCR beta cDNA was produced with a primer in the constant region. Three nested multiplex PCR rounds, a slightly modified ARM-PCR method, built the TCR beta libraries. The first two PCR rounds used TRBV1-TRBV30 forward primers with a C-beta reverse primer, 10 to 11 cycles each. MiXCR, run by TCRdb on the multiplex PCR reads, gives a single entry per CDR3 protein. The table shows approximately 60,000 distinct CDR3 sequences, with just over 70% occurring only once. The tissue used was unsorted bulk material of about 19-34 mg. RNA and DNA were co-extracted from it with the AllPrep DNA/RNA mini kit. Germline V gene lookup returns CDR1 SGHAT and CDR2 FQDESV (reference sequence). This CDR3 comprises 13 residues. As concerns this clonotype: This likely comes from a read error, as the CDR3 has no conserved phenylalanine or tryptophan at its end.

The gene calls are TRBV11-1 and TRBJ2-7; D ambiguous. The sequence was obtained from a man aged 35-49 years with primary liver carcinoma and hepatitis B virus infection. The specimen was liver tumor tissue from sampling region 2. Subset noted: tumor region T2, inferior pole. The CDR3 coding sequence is TGTGCCAGCAACTTAAACGCTTTCGGCGAGCAGTACATC. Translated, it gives CASNLNAFGEQYI.